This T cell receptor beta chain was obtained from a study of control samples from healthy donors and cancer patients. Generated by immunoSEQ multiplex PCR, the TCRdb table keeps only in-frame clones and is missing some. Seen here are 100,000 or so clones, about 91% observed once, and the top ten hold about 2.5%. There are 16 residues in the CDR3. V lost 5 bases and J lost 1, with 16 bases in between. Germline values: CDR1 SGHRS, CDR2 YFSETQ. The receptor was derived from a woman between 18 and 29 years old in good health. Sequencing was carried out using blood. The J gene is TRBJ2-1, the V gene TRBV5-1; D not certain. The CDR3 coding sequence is TGCGCCAGCAGATACGAGCCAACCGGGTCCTACAATGAGCAGTTCTTC. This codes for CASRYEPTGSYNEQFF.